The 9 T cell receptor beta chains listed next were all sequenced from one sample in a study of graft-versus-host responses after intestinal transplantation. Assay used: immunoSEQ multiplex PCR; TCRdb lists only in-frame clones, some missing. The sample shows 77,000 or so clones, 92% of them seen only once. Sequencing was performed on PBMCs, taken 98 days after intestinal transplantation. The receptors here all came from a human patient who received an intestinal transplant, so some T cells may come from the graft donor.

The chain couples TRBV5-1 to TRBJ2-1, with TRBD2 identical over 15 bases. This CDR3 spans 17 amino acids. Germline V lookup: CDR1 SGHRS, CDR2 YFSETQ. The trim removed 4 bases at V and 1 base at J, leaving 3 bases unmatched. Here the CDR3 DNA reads TGCGCCAGCAGCCCGGGACTAGCGGGGGGTTCCTACAATGAGCAGTTCTTC. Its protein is CASSPGLAGGSYNEQFF.

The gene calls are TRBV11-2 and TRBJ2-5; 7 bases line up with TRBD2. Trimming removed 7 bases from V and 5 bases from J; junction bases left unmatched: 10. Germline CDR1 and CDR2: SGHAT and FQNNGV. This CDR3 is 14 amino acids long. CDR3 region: CASTTWAGVETQYF. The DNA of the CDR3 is TGTGCCAGCACTACGTGGGCGGGGGTGGAGACCCAGTACTTC.

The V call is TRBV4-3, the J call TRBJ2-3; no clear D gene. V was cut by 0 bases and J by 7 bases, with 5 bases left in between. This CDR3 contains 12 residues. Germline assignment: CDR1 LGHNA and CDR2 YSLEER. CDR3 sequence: CASSQDPNTQYF. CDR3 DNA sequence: TGCGCCAGCAGCCAAGATCCAAATACGCAGTATTTT.

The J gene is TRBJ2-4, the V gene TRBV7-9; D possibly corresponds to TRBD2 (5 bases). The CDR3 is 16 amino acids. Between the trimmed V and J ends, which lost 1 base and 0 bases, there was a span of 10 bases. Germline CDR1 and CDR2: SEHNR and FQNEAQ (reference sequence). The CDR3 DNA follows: TGTGCCAGCAGCTTAGATGAGGGTTTAGCCAAAAACATTCAGTACTTC. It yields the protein CASSLDEGLAKNIQYF.

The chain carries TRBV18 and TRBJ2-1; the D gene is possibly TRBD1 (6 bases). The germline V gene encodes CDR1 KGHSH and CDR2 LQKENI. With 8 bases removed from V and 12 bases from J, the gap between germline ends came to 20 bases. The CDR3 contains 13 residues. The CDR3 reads CASLLGQFYGQFF. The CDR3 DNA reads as TGTGCCAGCCTGCTCGGACAGTTTTATGGGCAGTTCTTC.

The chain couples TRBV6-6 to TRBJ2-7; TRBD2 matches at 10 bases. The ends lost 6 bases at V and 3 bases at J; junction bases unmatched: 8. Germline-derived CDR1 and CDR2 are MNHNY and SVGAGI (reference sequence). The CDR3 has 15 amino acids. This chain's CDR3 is CASSQTSGLDYEQYF. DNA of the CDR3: TGTGCCAGCAGCCAGACTAGCGGGTTAGACTACGAGCAGTACTTC.

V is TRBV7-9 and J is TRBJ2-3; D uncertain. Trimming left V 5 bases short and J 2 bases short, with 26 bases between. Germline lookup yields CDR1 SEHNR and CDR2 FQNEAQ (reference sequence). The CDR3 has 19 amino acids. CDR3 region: CASSAYRALTNFFTDTQYF. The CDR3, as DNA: TGTGCCAGCAGCGCCTACCGGGCCCTCACCAATTTTTTCACAGATACGCAGTATTTT.

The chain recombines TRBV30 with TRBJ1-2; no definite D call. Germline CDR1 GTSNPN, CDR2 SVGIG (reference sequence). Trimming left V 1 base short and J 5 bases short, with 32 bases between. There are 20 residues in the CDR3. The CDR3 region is CAWSGRYEAWTGKIIYGYTF. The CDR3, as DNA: TGTGCCTGGAGTGGAAGATATGAAGCATGGACCGGGAAGATCATTTATGGCTACACCTTC.

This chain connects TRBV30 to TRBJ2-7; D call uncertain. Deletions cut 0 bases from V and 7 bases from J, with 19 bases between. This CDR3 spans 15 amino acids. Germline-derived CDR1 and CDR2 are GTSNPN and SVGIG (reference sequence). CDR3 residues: CAWSVEVGRPGEQYF. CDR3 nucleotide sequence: TGTGCCTGGAGTGTAGAGGTGGGCAGACCTGGGGAGCAGTACTTC.